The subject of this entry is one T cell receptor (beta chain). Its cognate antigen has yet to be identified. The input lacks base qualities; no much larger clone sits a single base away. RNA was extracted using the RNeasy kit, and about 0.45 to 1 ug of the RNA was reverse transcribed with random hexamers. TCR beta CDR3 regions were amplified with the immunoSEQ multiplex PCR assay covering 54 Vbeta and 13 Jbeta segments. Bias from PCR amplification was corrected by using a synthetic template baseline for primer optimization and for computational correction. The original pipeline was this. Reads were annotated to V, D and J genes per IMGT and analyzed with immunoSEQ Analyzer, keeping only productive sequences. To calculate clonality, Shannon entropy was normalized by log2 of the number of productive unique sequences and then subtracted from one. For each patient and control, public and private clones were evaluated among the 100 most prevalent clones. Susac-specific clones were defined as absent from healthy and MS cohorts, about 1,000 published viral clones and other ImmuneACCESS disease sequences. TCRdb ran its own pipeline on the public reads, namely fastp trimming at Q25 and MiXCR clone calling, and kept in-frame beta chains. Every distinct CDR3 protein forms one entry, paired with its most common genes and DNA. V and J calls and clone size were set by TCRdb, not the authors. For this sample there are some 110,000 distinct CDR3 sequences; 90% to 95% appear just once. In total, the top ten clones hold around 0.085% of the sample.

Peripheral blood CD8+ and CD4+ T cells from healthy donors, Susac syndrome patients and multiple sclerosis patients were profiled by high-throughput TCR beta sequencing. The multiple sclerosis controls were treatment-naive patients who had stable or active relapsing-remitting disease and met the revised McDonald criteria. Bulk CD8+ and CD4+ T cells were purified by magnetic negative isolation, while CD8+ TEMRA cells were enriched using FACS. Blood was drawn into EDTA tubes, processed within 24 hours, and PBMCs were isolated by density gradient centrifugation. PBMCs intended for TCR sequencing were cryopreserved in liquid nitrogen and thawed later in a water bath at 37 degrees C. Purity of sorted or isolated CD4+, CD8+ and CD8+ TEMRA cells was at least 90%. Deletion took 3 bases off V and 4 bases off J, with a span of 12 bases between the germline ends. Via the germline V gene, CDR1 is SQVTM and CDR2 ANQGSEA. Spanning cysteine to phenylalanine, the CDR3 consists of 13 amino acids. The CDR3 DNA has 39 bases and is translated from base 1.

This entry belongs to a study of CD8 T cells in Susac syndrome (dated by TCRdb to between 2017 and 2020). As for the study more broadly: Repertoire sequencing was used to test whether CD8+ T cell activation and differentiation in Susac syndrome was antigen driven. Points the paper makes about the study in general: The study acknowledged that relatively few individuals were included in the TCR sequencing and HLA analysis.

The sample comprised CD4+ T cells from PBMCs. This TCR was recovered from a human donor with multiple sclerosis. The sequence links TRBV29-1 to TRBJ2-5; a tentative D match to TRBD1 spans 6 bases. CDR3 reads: CSVDKQGRETQYF. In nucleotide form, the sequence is TGCAGCGTTGACAAACAGGGCAGAGAGACCCAGTACTTC.